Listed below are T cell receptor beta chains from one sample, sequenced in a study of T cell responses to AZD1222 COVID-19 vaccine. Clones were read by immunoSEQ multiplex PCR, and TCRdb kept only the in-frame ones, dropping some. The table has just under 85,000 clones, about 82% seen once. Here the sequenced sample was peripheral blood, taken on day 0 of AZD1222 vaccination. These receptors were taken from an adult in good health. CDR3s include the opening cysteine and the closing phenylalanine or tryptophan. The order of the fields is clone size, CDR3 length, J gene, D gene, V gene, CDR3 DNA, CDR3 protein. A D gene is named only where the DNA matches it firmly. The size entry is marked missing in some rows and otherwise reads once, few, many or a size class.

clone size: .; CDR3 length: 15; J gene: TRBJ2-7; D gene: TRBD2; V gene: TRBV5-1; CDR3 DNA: TGCGCCAGCAGCTTTGGACTAGCGGGGCCCTACGAGCAGTACTTC; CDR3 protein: CASSFGLAGPYEQYF
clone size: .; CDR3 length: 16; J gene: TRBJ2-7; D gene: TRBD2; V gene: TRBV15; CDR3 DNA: TGTGCCACCAGCACCGTGGGGCTAGCGGGAGAACACGAGCAGTACTTC; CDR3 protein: CATSTVGLAGEHEQYF
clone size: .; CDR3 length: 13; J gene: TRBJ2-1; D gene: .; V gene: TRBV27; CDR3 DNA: TGTGCCAGCAGTTCCCGGGCATACAATGAGCAGTTCTTC; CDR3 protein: CASSSRAYNEQFF
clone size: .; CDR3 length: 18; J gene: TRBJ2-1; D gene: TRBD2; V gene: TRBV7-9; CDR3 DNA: TGTGCCAGCAGTCTCACGGCAGCGGGGGGCCTTCACTACAATGAGCAGTTCTTC; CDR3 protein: CASSLTAAGGLHYNEQFF
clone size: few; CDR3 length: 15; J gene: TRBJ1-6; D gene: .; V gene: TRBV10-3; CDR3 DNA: TGTGCCTCCAAGGGGACCCTCGTGGGTAATTCACCCCTCCACTTT; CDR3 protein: CASKGTLVGNSPLHF
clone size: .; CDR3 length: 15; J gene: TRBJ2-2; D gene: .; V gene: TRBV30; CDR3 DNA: TGTGCCTGGAATTTAGGGACGGCCAACACCGGGGAGCTGTTTTTT; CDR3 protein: CAWNLGTANTGELFF
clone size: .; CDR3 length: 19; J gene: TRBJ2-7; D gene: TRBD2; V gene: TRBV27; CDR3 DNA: TGTGCCAGCAGTTTAAAAGACTCTTCGGGACTAGCGGGACGCTACGAGCAGTACTTC; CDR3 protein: CASSLKDSSGLAGRYEQYF
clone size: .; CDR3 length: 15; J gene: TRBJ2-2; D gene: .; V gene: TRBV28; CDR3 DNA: TGTGCCAGCAGTTCCGTCCTGGCGGGGACCGGGGAGCTGTTTTTT; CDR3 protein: CASSSVLAGTGELFF
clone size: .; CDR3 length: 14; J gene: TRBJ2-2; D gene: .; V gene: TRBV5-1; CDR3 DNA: TGCGCCAGCAGCTTGGGCGGTGTCACCGGGGAGCTGTTTTTT; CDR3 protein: CASSLGGVTGELFF
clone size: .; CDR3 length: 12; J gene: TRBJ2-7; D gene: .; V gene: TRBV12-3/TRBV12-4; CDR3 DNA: TGTGCCAGCAGTTTGATAGGGGACGAGCAGTACTTC; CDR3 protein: CASSLIGDEQYF
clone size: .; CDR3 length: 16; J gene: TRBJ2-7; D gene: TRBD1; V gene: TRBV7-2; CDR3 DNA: TGTGCCAGCAGCTCCCCTTCCGGGACAGCTTCCTACGAGCAGTACTTC; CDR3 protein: CASSSPSGTASYEQYF
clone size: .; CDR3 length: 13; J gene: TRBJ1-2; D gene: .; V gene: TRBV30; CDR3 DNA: TGTGCCTGGAGTCAGGGAAACAACTATGGCTACACCTTC; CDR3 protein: CAWSQGNNYGYTF
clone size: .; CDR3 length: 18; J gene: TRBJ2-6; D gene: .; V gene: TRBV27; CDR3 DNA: TGTGCCAGCAGTTTTAGACCACTTCGACCCTCTGGGGCCAACGTCCTGACTTTC; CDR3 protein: CASSFRPLRPSGANVLTF
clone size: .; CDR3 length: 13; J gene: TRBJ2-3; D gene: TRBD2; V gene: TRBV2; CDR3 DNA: TGTGCGGGGGGGGGAGCCTATGCAGATACGCAGTATTTT; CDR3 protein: CAGGGAYADTQYF
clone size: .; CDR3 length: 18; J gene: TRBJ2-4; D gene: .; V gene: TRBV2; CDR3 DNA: TGTGCCAGCAGTGGGGCAGGGCGCGGCGGAGGAGCCAAAAACATTCAGTACTTC; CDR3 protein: CASSGAGRGGGAKNIQYF
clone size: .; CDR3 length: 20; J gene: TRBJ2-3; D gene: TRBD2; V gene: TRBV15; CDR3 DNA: TGTGCCACCCTAAAACCTCGGGGACTAGCGGCCTCGGGGGGCACAGATACGCAGTATTTT; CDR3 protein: CATLKPRGLAASGGTDTQYF
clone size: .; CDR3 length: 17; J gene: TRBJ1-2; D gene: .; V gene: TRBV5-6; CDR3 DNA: TGTGCCAGCAGCTTGAACCTCAGGGGCGGGTGGGACTATGGCTACACCTTC; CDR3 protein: CASSLNLRGGWDYGYTF
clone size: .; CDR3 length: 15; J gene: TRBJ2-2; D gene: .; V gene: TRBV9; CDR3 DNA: TGTGCCAGCAGCCTTCCGGGACACCCCTACGGGGAGCTGTTTTTT; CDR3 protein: CASSLPGHPYGELFF
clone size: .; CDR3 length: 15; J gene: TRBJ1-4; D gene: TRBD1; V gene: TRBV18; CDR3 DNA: TGTGCCAGCTCACCTGAAGGGGGCCCCAATGAAAAACTGTTTTTT; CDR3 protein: CASSPEGGPNEKLFF
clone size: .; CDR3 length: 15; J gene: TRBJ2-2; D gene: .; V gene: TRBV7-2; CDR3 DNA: TGTGCCAGCAGCCCGGTGGGGGCCGTCACCGGGGAGCTGTTTTTT; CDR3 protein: CASSPVGAVTGELFF
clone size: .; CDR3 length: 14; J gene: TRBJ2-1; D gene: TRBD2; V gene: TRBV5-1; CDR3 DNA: TGCGCCAGCAGCCCCGGGCGGGGGGCCAATGAGCAGTTCTTC; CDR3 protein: CASSPGRGANEQFF
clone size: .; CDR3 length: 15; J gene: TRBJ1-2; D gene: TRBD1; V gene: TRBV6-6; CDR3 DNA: TGTGCCAGCAGTTACTCGGCAGGGGGCGAGGATGGCTACACCTTC; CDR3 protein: CASSYSAGGEDGYTF
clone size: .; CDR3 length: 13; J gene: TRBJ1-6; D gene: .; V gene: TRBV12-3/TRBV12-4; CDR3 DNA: TGTGCCAGCAGTTTTTCTACAAATTCACCCCTCCACTTT; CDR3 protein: CASSFSTNSPLHF
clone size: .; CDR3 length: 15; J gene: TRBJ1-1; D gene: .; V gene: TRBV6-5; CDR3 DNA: TGTGCCAGCAGTTACCTACCGAGTACGGACACTGAAGCTTTCTTT; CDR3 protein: CASSYLPSTDTEAFF
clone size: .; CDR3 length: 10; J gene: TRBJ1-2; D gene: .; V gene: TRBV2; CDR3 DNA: TGTGCCAGCAGTGGGCTGGGCTACACCTTC; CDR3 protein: CASSGLGYTF
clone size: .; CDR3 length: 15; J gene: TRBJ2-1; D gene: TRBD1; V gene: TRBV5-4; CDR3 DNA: TGTGCCAGCAGCCGAAAGGACAGGTTATACAATGAGCAGTTCTTC; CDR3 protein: CASSRKDRLYNEQFF
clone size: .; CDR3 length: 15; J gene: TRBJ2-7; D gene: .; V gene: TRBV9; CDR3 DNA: TGTGCCAGCAGCCCCCACCGGGGCCACACCTACGAGCAGTACTTC; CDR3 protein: CASSPHRGHTYEQYF
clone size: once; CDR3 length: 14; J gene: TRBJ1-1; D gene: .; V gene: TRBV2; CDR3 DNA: TGTGCCAGCAGCCGAGGGGGGGCACACACTGAAGCTTTCTTT; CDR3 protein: CASSRGGAHTEAFF
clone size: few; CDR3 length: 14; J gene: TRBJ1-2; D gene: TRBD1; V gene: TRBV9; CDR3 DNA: TGTGCCAGCAGCGGCCCACAGGGGCGGGTTGGCTACACCTTC; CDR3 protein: CASSGPQGRVGYTF